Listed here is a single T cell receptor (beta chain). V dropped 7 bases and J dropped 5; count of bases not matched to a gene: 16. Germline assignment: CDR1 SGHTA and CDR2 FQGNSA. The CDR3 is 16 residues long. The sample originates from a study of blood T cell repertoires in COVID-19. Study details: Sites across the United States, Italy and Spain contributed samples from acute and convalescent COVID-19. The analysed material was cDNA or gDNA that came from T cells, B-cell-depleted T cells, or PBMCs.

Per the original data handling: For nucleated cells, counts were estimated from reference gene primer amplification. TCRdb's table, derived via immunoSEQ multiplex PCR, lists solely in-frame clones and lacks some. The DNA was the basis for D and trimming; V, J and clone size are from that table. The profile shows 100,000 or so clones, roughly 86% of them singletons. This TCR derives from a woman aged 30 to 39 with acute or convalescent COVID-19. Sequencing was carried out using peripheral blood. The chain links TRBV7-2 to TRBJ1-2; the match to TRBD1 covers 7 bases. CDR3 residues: CASTAGQPNTFYGYTF. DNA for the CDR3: TGTGCCAGCACCGCGGGACAGCCGAATACCTTTTATGGCTACACCTTC.